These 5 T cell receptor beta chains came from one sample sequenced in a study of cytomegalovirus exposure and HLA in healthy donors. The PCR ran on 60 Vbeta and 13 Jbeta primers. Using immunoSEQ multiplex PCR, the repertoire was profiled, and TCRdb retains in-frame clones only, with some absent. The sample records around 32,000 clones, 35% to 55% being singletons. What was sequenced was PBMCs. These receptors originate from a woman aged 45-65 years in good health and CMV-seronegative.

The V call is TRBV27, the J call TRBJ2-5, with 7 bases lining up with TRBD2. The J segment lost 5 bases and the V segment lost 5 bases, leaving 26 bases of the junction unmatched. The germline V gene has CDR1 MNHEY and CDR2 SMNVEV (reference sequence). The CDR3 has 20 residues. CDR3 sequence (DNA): TGTGCCAGCAGTCGTATCCCGCTCGGTGGGGGGGAGAAGAATAGGGAGACCCAGTACTTC. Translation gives CASSRIPLGGGEKNRETQYF.

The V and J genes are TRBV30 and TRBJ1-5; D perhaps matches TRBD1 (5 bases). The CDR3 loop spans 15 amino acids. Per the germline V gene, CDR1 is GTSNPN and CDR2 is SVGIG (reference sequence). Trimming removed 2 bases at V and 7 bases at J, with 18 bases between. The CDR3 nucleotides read TGTGCCTGGAGTCAGGGTCTCAACCGTGGGCAGCCCCAGCATTTT. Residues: CAWSQGLNRGQPQHF.

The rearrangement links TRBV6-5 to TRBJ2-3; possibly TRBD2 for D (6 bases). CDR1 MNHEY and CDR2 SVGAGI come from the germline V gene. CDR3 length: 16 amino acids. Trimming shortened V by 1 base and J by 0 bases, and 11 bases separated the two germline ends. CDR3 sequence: CASSYYGGTSTDTQYF. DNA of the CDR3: TGTGCCAGCAGTTACTATGGGGGGACCAGCACAGATACGCAGTATTTT.

CDR3 region: CASSLDDRERIGELFF. The CDR3 bases are TGTGCCAGCAGCTTAGACGACAGGGAGAGGATCGGGGAGCTGTTTTTT. This chain connects TRBV7-9 to TRBJ2-2; 7 bases align to TRBD1. From germline, CDR1 is SEHNR and CDR2 FQNEAQ (reference sequence). The CDR3 is 16 residues long. V lost 1 base to trimming and J lost 7 bases; unmatched junction nucleotides: 9.

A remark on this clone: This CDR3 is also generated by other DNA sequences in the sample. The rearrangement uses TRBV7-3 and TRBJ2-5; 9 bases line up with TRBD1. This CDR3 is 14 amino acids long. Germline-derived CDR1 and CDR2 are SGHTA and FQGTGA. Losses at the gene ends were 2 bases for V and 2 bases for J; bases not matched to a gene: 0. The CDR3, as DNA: TGTGCCAGCAGCTTAGGGACAGGGCAAGAGACCCAGTACTTC. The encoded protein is CASSLGTGQETQYF.